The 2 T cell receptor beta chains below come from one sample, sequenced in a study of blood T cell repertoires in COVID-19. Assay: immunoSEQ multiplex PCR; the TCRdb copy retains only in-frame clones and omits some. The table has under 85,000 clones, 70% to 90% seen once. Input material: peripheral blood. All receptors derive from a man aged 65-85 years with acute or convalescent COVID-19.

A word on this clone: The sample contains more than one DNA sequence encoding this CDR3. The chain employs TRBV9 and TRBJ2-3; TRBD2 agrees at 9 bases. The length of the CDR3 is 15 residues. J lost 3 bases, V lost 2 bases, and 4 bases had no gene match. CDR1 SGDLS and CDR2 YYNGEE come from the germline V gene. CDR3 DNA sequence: TGTGCCAGCAGCGTTAGCGGGAGTCCGACAGATACGCAGTATTTT. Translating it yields CASSVSGSPTDTQYF.

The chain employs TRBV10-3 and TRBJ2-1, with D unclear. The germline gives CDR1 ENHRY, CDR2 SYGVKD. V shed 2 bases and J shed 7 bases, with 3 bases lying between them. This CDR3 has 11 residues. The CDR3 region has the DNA TGTGCCATCAGTGAGATAAATGAGCAGTTCTTC. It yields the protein CAISEINEQFF.